The table lists the clone carrying this TCR beta chain with many counts. Antigen: not known. The data belong to a study of T-cell reconstitution after alpha-beta-depleted transplantation in children. General observations from the study: Surviving recipient T cells and thymic progenitors produced the high day-60 TCRbeta diversity seen in some patients. Expanded graft clones, several hundred of them, were reportedly the source of alpha-beta T cells about two months after transplant. At one year after transplant, newly produced T cells mostly accounted for T-cell counts and diversity.

Unique molecular identifiers were built into the TCRbeta library. TCRdb reprocessed the PCR reads via MiXCR and lists one record per CDR3 protein. The sample has about 150,000 distinct CDR3 sequences, around 8.8% seen once. The CDR3 runs 15 residues. Germline CDR1 MNHEY, CDR2 SVGAGI. With 6 bases removed from V and 0 bases from J, the gap between germline ends came to 13 bases. The J gene is TRBJ2-3, the V gene TRBV6-5, with D possibly being TRBD2 (6 bases). The input for sequencing was PBMCs, mostly from graft donor cells, taken 180 days after TCRalphabeta/CD19-depleted stem cell transplant. This sequence originates from a female patient aged 2-15 years who had a stem cell transplant for congenital amegakaryocytic thrombocytopenia, so the T cells may come from the graft donor. The CDR3 protein is CASSSPSGSTDTQYF. The CDR3 DNA reads TGTGCCAGCAGCTCTCCGAGCGGGAGCACAGATACGCAGTATTTT.